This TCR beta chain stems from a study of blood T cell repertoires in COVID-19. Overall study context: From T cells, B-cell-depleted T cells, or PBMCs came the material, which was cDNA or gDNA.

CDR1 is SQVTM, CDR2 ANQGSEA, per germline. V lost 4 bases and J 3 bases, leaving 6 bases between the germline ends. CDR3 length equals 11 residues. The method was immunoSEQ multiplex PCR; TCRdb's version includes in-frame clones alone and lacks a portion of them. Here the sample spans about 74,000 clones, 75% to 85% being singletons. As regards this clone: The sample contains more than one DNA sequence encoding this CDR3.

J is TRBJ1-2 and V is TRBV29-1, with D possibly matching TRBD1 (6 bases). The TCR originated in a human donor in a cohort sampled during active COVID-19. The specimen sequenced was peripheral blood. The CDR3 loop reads CSVGQDYGYTF. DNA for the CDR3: TGCAGCGTTGGACAGGACTATGGCTACACCTTC. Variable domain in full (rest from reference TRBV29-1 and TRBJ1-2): SAVISQKPSRDICQRGTSLTIQCQVDSQVTMMFWYRQQPGQSLTLIATANQGSEATYESGFVIDKFPISRPNLTFSTLTVSNMSPEDSSIYLCSVGQDYGYTFGSGTRLTVV.